These T cell receptor beta chains were read from a single sample in a study of Graves' ophthalmopathy and Graves' hyperthyroidism. TCRdb used MiXCR to reprocess the multiplex PCR reads, holding one entry per CDR3 protein. The sample records hundreds of thousands of distinct CDR3 sequences, about a fifth being singletons. Sequencing was done on a sample of peripheral blood. Source of these receptors: a woman aged 18-30 years with stable Graves' hyperthyroidism. Some clones in this sample may be carry-over from other donors' samples. CDR3s include the opening cysteine and the closing phenylalanine or tryptophan. D genes are given only for firm matches. Some rows mark clone size as missing; the rest say once, few, many or name a class of expanded clone.

TRBJ1-2	NA	TRBD1	TRBV6-5	TGTGCCAGCAGTTGGGACAGGGCCAGTTACTATGGCTACACCTTC	CASSWDRASYYGYTF
TRBJ2-7	many	NA	TRBV6-1	TGTGCCAGCAGCCTAACTTGGACTATAACCTACGAGCAGTACTTC	CASSLTWTITYEQYF
TRBJ1-2	few	NA	TRBV6-4	TGTGCCAGCAGTCCGAGGAAGGGAGGCTATGGCTACACCTTC	CASSPRKGGYGYTF
TRBJ1-2	once	NA	TRBV20-1	TGCAGTGCTAGAGATCTAACCTATGGCTACACCTTC	CSARDLTYGYTF
TRBJ2-5	many	NA	TRBV18	TGTGCCAGCTCACCACAGGCAGGGGAGGAGACCCAGTACTTC	CASSPQAGEETQYF
TRBJ2-5	NA	TRBD2	TRBV27	TGTGCCAGCAGTTTAAGCGGGAGGGCGCAGACCCAGTACTTC	CASSLSGRAQTQYF
TRBJ1-2	NA	NA	TRBV3-1	TGTGCCAGCAGCCAAGTAGCCGGGGAGGTTGGCTACACCTTC	CASSQVAGEVGYTF
TRBJ1-6	few	NA	TRBV4-2	TGTGCCAGCAGCCAAGCTCGGGGCTCCTATAATTCACCCCTCCACTTT	CASSQARGSYNSPLHF
TRBJ1-5	NA	NA	TRBV28	TGTGCCAGCAGTTTACCCAACAGCCTGACCTATAGCAATCAGCCCCAGCATTTT	CASSLPNSLTYSNQPQHF
TRBJ2-2	many	NA	TRBV29-1	TGCAGCGTTGAAGTACGGGGGGCAATCGGGGAGCTGTTTTTT	CSVEVRGAIGELFF
TRBJ2-7	NA	NA	TRBV5-1	TGCGCCAGCAGCTTGGATACAGGGCGTGAGCAGTACTTC	CASSLDTGREQYF
TRBJ2-4	many	NA	TRBV11-2	TGTGCCAGCAGCTTACCCCGGCGGGATGGAAACATTCAGTACTTC	CASSLPRRDGNIQYF
TRBJ1-2	many	NA	TRBV6-5	TGTGCCAGCAGTTACTCAGCCAGGGGTATCTATGGCTACACCTTC	CASSYSARGIYGYTF
TRBJ2-7	many	NA	TRBV7-3	TGTGCCAGCAGCTTAGGGCTGAACTACGAGCAGTACTTC	CASSLGLNYEQYF
TRBJ2-5	many	NA	TRBV5-1	TGCGCCAGCAGCTCCCGAGAGGGGGAAGTGACCCAGTACTTC	CASSSREGEVTQYF
TRBJ1-1	once	TRBD1	TRBV5-1	TGCGCCAGCAGCTTGGGGACAGGGGGATTTGGCACTGAAGCTTTCTTT	CASSLGTGGFGTEAFF
TRBJ2-5	many	NA	TRBV19	TGTGCCAGTAGTGGGGCAGGGGTGGGGGAGACCCAGTACTTC	CASSGAGVGETQYF
TRBJ1-2	many	TRBD1	TRBV20-1	TGCAGTGCTACAGGGGGCAGCTATGGCTACACCTTC	CSATGGSYGYTF
TRBJ2-2	many	NA	TRBV7-9	TGTGCCAGCAGACCGACCGGGGAGCTGTTTTTT	CASRPTGELFF
TRBJ2-7	NA	TRBD1	TRBV13	TGTGCCAGCAGCTTTTACGGACAGGGGACTGAGCAGTACTTC	CASSFYGQGTEQYF
TRBJ1-3	many	NA	TRBV18	TGTGCCAGCTCACCGTTCCCACTTCTGGATAACACCATATATTTT	CASSPFPLLDNTIYF
TRBJ1-2	NA	NA	TRBV7-9	TGTGCCAGCAGCTTAGCCCTCCCGGTGGGTGATGGCTACACCTTC	CASSLALPVGDGYTF
TRBJ2-7	many	TRBD1	TRBV2	TGTGCCAGCAGTGAAGGGACAGGGGGCCCCTACGAGCAGTACTTC	CASSEGTGGPYEQYF
TRBJ1-2	NA	NA	TRBV19	TGTGCCAGTAGTATAGATAGCAGTATTTCGGCTAACTATGGCTACACCTTC	CASSIDSSISANYGYTF
TRBJ2-7	NA	NA	TRBV20-1	TGCAGTGCTCGGACTACCCTCTCCTACGAGCAGTACTTC	CSARTTLSYEQYF
TRBJ2-7	few	NA	TRBV15	TGTGCCACCAGCAGAGATAATGAGGGGCGAGGCGAGCAGTACTTC	CATSRDNEGRGEQYF
TRBJ2-7	many	NA	TRBV7-2	TGTGCCAGCAGCTCCCCCGGGACGGTAAACTCCTACGAGCAGTACTTC	CASSSPGTVNSYEQYF
TRBJ2-7	many	NA	TRBV6-2/TRBV6-3	TGTGCCAGCAGTTACATCTCCTACGAGCAGTACTTC	CASSYISYEQYF
TRBJ2-7	many	NA	TRBV11-2	TGTGCCAGCAGCCCGACCCTCCTTTCAGGGTTTAGCCGCTACGAGCAGTACTTC	CASSPTLLSGFSRYEQYF
TRBJ1-1	few	NA	TRBV30	TGTGCCTGGAGTGATGGGGCGGGTGAAGCTTTCTTT	CAWSDGAGEAFF
TRBJ1-5	many	NA	TRBV5-1	TGCGCCAGCAGATACAGTTACGGAAGCAATCAGCCCCAGCATTTT	CASRYSYGSNQPQHF
TRBJ1-2	NA	NA	TRBV14	TGTGCCAGCAGCCAAGATTGGTCAGGCTACACCTTC	CASSQDWSGYTF
TRBJ2-5	few	TRBD2	TRBV15	TGTGCCACCAGCAGAGGGGAGGGTCGAGAGACCCAGTACTTC	CATSRGEGRETQYF
TRBJ2-7	many	TRBD1	TRBV7-6	TGTGCCAGCAGCTCGGACAGGGCAAACGAGCAGTACTTC	CASSSDRANEQYF
TRBJ2-5	many	TRBD2	TRBV29-1	TGCAGCGTAGCGGGAGGTTATCGGGAGACCCAGTACTTC	CSVAGGYRETQYF
TRBJ2-7	NA	TRBD2	TRBV7-3	TGTGCCAGCAGCATTAGCGGGGGGCGCGACGAGCAGTACTTC	CASSISGGRDEQYF